This paragraph covers one T cell receptor (beta chain) sequence. The data derive from a study of blood T cells in healthy people across ages. Between the trimmed V and J ends, which lost 4 bases and 11 bases, there was a span of 26 bases. The CDR3 has 16 residues. Germline loops: CDR1 KGHSH, CDR2 LQKENI. It was with a sample-barcoded 5' primer and a J-beta primer mix that a second PCR of roughly 6 to 12 cycles was run. Using its own MiXCR run on the 5' RACE reads, TCRdb lists one record per CDR3 protein. The sample gives 1 million or so distinct CDR3 sequences, 35% to 50% of which show up once; 15% to 20% is in the top ten.

The receptor comes from a woman in her fifties or sixties in good health. The rearrangement links TRBV18 to TRBJ2-5, with D perhaps being TRBD1 or TRBD2 (5 bases each). Sample: blood. The CDR3 nucleotides read TGTGCCAGCTCACTCTCCTCTACTAGACGTGGGGGTGAGCAGTACTTC. Protein product: CASSLSSTRRGGEQYF.